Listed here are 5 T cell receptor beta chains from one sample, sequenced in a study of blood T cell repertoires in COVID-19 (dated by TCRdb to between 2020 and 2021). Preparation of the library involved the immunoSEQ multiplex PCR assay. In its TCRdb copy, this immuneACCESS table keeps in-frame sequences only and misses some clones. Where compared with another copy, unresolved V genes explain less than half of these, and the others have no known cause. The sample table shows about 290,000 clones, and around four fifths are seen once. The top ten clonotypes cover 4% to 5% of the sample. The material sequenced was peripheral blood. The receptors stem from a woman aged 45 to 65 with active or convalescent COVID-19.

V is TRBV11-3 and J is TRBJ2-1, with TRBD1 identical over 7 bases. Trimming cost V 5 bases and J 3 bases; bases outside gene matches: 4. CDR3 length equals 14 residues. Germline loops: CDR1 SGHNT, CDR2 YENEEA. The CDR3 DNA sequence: TGTGCCAGCAGCGAGGGGACAGTCTACAATGAGCAGTTCTTC. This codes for CASSEGTVYNEQFF. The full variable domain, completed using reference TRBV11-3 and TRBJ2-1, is EAGVVQSPRYKIIEKKQPVAFWCNPISGHNTLYWYLQNLGQGPELLIRYENEEAVDDSQLPKDRFSAERLKGVDSTLKIQPAELGDSAVYLCASSEGTVYNEQFFGPGTRLTVL.

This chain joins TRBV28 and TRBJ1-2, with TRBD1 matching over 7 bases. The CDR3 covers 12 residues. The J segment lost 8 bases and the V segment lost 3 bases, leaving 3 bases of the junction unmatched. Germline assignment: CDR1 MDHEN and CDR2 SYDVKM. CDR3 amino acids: CASSLAQGGYTF. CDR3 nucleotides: TGTGCCAGCAGTTTGGCACAGGGGGGCTACACCTTC.

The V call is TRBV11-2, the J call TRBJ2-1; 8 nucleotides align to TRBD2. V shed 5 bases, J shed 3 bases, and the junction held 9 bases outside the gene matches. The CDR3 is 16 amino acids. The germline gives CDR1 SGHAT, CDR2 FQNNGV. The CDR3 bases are TGTGCCAGCAGCCCGTTCACTAGCGGAAACTACAATGAGCAGTTCTTC. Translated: CASSPFTSGNYNEQFF.

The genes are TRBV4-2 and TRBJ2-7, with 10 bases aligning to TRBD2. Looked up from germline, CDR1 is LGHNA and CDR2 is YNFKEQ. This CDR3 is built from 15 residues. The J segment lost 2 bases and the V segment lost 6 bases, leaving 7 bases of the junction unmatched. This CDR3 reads CASSALAGSTYEQYF. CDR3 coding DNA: TGTGCCAGCAGTGCACTAGCGGGAAGTACCTACGAGCAGTACTTC.

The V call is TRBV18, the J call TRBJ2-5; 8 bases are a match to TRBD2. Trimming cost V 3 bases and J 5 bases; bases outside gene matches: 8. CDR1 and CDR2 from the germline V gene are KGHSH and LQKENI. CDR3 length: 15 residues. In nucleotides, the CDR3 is TGTGCCAGCTCACCTCAAGCGGGAGCGGGGGAGACCCAGTACTTC. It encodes CASSPQAGAGETQYF.